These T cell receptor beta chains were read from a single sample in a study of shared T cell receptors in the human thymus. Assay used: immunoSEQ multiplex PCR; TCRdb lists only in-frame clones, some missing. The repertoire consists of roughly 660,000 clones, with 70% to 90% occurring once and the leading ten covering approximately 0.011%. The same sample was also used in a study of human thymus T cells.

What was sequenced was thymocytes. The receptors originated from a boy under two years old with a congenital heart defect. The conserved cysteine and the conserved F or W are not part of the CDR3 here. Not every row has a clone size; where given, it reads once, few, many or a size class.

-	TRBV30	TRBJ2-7	AWSPRASGPGEFYEQY
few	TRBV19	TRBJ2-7	ASSTLPAEGLTYEQY
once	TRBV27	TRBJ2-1	ASSLTGTLGVEQF
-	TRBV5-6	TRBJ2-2	ASSRLAGSREAGELF
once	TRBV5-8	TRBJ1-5	ASSCRDRATGSNQPQH
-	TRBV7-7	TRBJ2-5	ASSAGPERGETQY
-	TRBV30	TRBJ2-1	AWSVRGDEQF
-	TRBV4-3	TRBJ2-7	ARESERTGSPKYEQY
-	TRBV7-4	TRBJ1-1	ASSIPRQGATAEAF
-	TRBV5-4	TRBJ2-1	ASTQFPVLAGVWPYNEQF
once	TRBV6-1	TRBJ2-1	ASSDLSGRGNEQF
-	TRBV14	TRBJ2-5	ASSQARGETQY
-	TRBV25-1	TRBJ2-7	ASSDNYEQY
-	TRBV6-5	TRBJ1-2	ASRGTGGTEGYT
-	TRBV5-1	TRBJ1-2	ASRGTPYGYT